One and the same sample provided the 15 T cell receptor beta chains below, sequenced in a study of PD-1 blockade in classical Hodgkin lymphoma. Clones were sequenced by immunoSEQ multiplex PCR, and TCRdb holds only the in-frame ones, with some missing. The table includes some 46,000 clones, around 82% detected once. Autologous stem cell transplantation was followed by relapse in every patient, and brentuximab vedotin exposure varied. The specimen comprised peripheral blood mononuclear cells (PBMCs), sampled before the second cycle of nivolumab. The receptor source for this set is a human donor with classical Hodgkin lymphoma.

This chain uses TRBV9 with TRBJ1-2; 8 positions agree with TRBD1. J was trimmed by 8 bases and V by 3 bases; bases with no gene match: 12. From germline, CDR1 is SGDLS and CDR2 YYNGEE. This CDR3 is 15 amino acids long. The CDR3 loop is CASSGMDREYWGYTF. CDR3 coding DNA: TGTGCCAGCAGCGGGATGGACAGGGAATATTGGGGCTACACCTTC. Complete variable domain (other parts from reference TRBV9 and TRBJ1-2): DSGVTQTPKHLITATGQRVTLRCSPRSGDLSVYWYQQSLDQGLQFLIQYYNGEERAKGNILERFSAQQFPDLHSELNLSSLELGDSALYFCASSGMDREYWGYTFGSGTRLTVV.

The chain combines TRBV2 with TRBJ2-6; perhaps TRBD2 as D (5 bases). The V end lost 8 bases, the J end lost 2 bases, and 16 bases lay between the germline ends. The CDR3 covers 16 residues. Germline-derived CDR1 and CDR2 are SNHLY and FYNNEI. CDR3 amino acids: CASGRDRGPGANVLTF. CDR3 bases: TGTGCCAGCGGTCGGGATCGAGGACCTGGGGCCAACGTCCTGACTTTC.

This chain links TRBV23-1 with TRBJ2-4; maybe TRBD1 (6 bases). TRBV23-1 belongs to the ORF category, with a function that is uncertain. The CDR3 is made up of 17 amino acids. Trimming stripped 3 bases from V and 0 bases from J, with 15 bases between. This CDR3 reads CASSHPWTALAKNIQYF. CDR3 nucleotide sequence: TGCGCCAGCAGTCATCCCTGGACAGCACTAGCCAAAAACATTCAGTACTTC.

This clone occurred a few times. This rearrangement joins TRBV7-9 to TRBJ1-1, with D possibly matching TRBD1 (5 bases). Germline-derived CDR1 and CDR2 are SEHNR and FQNEAQ (reference sequence). Trimming took off 1 base at V and 4 bases at J, with 13 bases between the two ends. This CDR3 is 15 amino acids long. CDR3 region: CASSLVQGPVTEAFF. The CDR3 bases are TGTGCCAGCAGCTTAGTTCAGGGACCGGTCACTGAAGCTTTCTTT.

V usage is TRBV2 and J usage is TRBJ2-3, with TRBD2 matching 9 bases. CDR3 length equals 16 residues. In germline, CDR1 is SNHLY, CDR2 FYNNEI. Trimming at V came to 8 bases and at J to 4 bases, leaving 13 bases not matched to a gene. The CDR3 nucleotides are TGTGCCAGCGCTTGGTTCCTAGCGGGAAGGGCAGATACGCAGTATTTT. Translation: CASAWFLAGRADTQYF.

The rearrangement uses TRBV6-1 and TRBJ1-3, with 9 bases lining up with TRBD1. The trim removed 4 bases at V and 5 bases at J, leaving 6 bases unmatched. Germline V gene sequence: CDR1 MNHNS, CDR2 SASEGT. This CDR3 contains 15 residues. The CDR3 here is CASSGHDRGRNTIYF. As DNA, the CDR3 is TGTGCCAGCAGTGGCCACGACAGGGGGAGAAACACCATATATTTT.

The chain links TRBV29-1 to TRBJ1-2; 10 nucleotides line up with TRBD1. CDR1 is SQVTM, CDR2 ANQGSEA, per germline. The CDR3 consists of 14 residues. The ends lost 4 bases at V and 2 bases at J; junction bases unmatched: 4. For the CDR3, the DNA is TGCAGCGTTGCCGGGACAGGGGAAAACTATGGCTACACCTTC. It is translated as CSVAGTGENYGYTF.

The V call is TRBV4-2, the J call TRBJ2-3, with a possible D match to TRBD2 (5 bases). V was clipped by 1 base and J by 8 bases, with 16 bases between them. CDR3 length: 15 residues. Germline V gives CDR1 LGHNA, CDR2 YNFKEQ. CDR3 amino acids: CASSQVGSEIGTQYF. The CDR3 DNA reads as TGTGCCAGCAGCCAAGTGGGTAGCGAGATAGGTACGCAGTATTTT.

The chain uses TRBV5-1 and TRBJ2-7; 11 nucleotides agree with TRBD1. Trimming took 4 bases from V and 3 from J; bases not matched to a gene: 9. This CDR3 spans 16 amino acids. CDR1 is SGHRS and CDR2 is YFSETQ in the germline V gene. The CDR3 nucleotides read TGCGCCAGCAGCCCGGGGACAGGGGGGAGGGACTACGAGCAGTACTTC. This encodes CASSPGTGGRDYEQYF.

The rearrangement joins TRBV5-8 to TRBJ2-5; TRBD1 matches at 8 bases. The CDR3 is made up of 14 amino acids. From germline, CDR1 is SGHTS and CDR2 YDEGEE. V lost 0 bases and J lost 2; bases outside the gene matches: 0. The CDR3 DNA reads as TGTGCCAGCAGCTTGGGACAGGGGCAAGAGACCCAGTACTTC. This translates into CASSLGQGQETQYF.

The chain's CDR3 is CASSAQGAYEQYF. DNA of the CDR3: TGTGCCAGCAGCGCCCAGGGGGCTTACGAGCAGTACTTC. The rearrangement uses TRBV9 and TRBJ2-7; 8 nucleotides match TRBD1. Trimming took 3 bases from V and 4 from J; bases not matched to a gene: 3. Germline-derived CDR1 and CDR2 are SGDLS and YYNGEE. This CDR3 region has 13 residues.

CDR3 DNA sequence: TGTGCCAGCAGCCGACAGGGGACTGGTGAAAAACTGTTTTTT. The encoded protein is CASSRQGTGEKLFF. The chain uses TRBV7-9 and TRBJ1-4, with 8 bases fitting TRBD1. The germline V gene has CDR1 SEHNR and CDR2 FQNEAQ (reference sequence). V shed 5 bases and J 7 bases; nucleotides not matched to a gene: 6. CDR3 length: 14 amino acids.

V usage is TRBV14 and J usage is TRBJ2-3; TRBD1 is a possible D gene (5 bases). V lost 0 bases and J lost 6, with 16 bases in between. Germline V gives CDR1 SGHDN, CDR2 FVKESK. This CDR3 has 16 residues. CDR3 DNA sequence: TGTGCCAGCAGCCAAGAGGCACAGCAAGGGGCGGATACGCAGTATTTT. It translates to CASSQEAQQGADTQYF. Looking up the rest from reference TRBV14 and TRBJ2-3 gives the full variable domain: EAGVTQFPSHSVIEKGQTVTLRCDPISGHDNLYWYRRVMGKEIKFLLHFVKESKQDESGMPNNRFLAERTGGTYSTLKVQPAELEDSGVYFCASSQEAQQGADTQYFGPGTRLTVL.

The chain employs TRBV15 and TRBJ2-5; TRBD1 agrees at 7 bases. Germline trimming cut 4 bases from V and 2 bases from J; bases unmatched to any gene: 7. Germline lookup yields CDR1 LNHNV and CDR2 YYDKDF (reference sequence). The CDR3 is 15 residues long. The CDR3 nucleotides read TGTGCCACCAGCAAACACCCGGGACAGCAAGAGACCCAGTACTTC. It is translated as CATSKHPGQQETQYF.

The chain is built from TRBV7-9 and TRBJ2-1; TRBD2 matches at 8 bases. From germline, CDR1 is SEHNR and CDR2 FQNEAQ (reference sequence). The CDR3 is 15 amino acids. With 2 bases clipped from V and 9 bases from J, the junction kept 9 bases outside the gene matches. The CDR3 loop is CASSLQREFSSEQFF. CDR3 in DNA: TGTGCCAGCAGCTTACAGCGGGAGTTTAGCAGTGAGCAGTTCTTC.